The 14 T cell receptor beta chains below come from one sample, sequenced in a study of early T cells in non-severe SARS-CoV-2 infection. From the 5' RACE reads, TCRdb called clonotypes with MiXCR, one entry per CDR3 protein. The data contain tens of thousands of distinct CDR3 sequences, 6.5% to 7.5% of them singletons. The input for sequencing was whole blood, taken at baseline. These receptors were taken from an adult who was a healthcare worker with PCR-confirmed SARS-CoV-2 infection or an uninfected control (not recorded which).

The chain employs TRBV7-6 and TRBJ2-5; a weak D match, TRBD1 (6 bases). V gave up 5 bases and J gave up 10 bases, with 17 bases separating them. The length of the CDR3 is 13 residues. Germline loops: CDR1 SGHVS, CDR2 FNYEAQ. The CDR3 protein is CASSPRLTGSQYF. In nucleotides, the CDR3 is TGTGCCAGCAGCCCCCGTCTCACAGGGAGCCAGTACTTC.

The chain is built from TRBV5-1 and TRBJ1-1; TRBD1 might be the D (6 bases). Germline CDR1 SGHRS, CDR2 YFSETQ. This CDR3 spans 15 amino acids. Trimming pared 1 base from V and 6 bases from J, leaving 16 bases between. The CDR3 DNA follows: TGCGCCAGCAGCTTGACGTTTACAGGGTTTGCTGAAGCTTTCTTT. Its translation is CASSLTFTGFAEAFF. The whole variable domain, filled in from reference TRBV5-1 and TRBJ1-1, reads KAGVTQTPRYLIKTRGQQVTLSCSPISGHRSVSWYQQTPGQGLQFLFEYFSETQRNKGNFPGRFSGRQFSNSRSEMNVSTLELGDSALYLCASSLTFTGFAEAFFGQGTRLTVV.

This clonotype was picked up many times. The V call is TRBV18, the J call TRBJ2-1, with D perhaps TRBD1 (6 bases). The germline V gene encodes CDR1 KGHSH and CDR2 LQKENI. The CDR3 covers 16 residues. Trimming took 4 bases from V and 8 from J, leaving 21 bases between them. Written as DNA, the CDR3 is TGTGCCAGCTCACAGCTACAGGGTAAAGTTAGCGATGAGCAGTTCTTC. Translating it yields CASSQLQGKVSDEQFF.

This clonotype was detected many times. V gene TRBV23-1 combines with J gene TRBJ2-1; D tentatively fits TRBD1 or TRBD2 (5 bases each). TRBV23-1 qualifies as an ORF whose function is uncertain. This CDR3 has 16 residues. The germline V and J ends were trimmed by 4 bases and 6 bases, with 19 bases remaining between them. DNA for the CDR3: TGCGCCAGCAGTCCCCCGAGGGACCCCGAGGGCAATGAGCAGTTCTTC. Translation gives CASSPPRDPEGNEQFF.

In its sample, this clonotype was seen many times. The J gene is TRBJ2-3, the V gene TRBV4-2; TRBD2 aligns across 9 bases. Germline values: CDR1 LGHNA, CDR2 YNFKEQ. The CDR3 sequence is 17 residues long. J gave up 0 bases and V 1 base, and 5 bases lay outside the gene matches. The CDR3 sequence: CASSQGRGGLSTDTQYF. Here the CDR3 DNA reads TGTGCCAGCAGCCAAGGGCGGGGGGGCCTGAGCACAGATACGCAGTATTTT.

This clonotype was observed a few times. The chain carries TRBV6-2 or TRBV6-3 and TRBJ2-7; weak D call: TRBD1 (6 bases). This CDR3 has 12 amino acids. Trimming shortened V by 8 bases and J by 1 base, and 9 bases separated the two germline ends. CDR1 MNHEY and CDR2 SVGEGT come from the germline V gene. CDR3 region: CASGTLSYEQYF. The CDR3 coding sequence is TGTGCCAGCGGGACACTTTCCTACGAGCAGTACTTC.

This clonotype appeared a few times. The chain has TRBV7-2 and TRBJ2-7, with 7 bases aligning to TRBD1. The CDR3 extends over 14 amino acids. With 5 bases clipped from V and 1 base from J, the junction kept 5 bases outside the gene matches. Germline CDR1 and CDR2: SGHTA and FQGNSA. As DNA, the CDR3 is TGTGCCAGCAGCACAGGGGTTGATTCCTACGAGCAGTACTTC. Encoded protein: CASSTGVDSYEQYF.

A note on this clonotype: This may be a read error, as it is one base from a much larger clone. This sequence joins TRBV4-3 and TRBJ2-7; no definite D call. The CDR3 has 17 residues. Germline lookup yields CDR1 LGHNA and CDR2 YSLEER. The chain's CDR3 is CVSSQVYSRQAPYEQYF. CDR3 DNA: TGCGTCAGCAGCCAAGTTTATTCAAGGCAGGCCCCCTACGAGCAGTACTTC.

The table lists this clonotype with many counts. The chain links TRBV5-1 to TRBJ1-1, with D uncertain. This CDR3 spans 14 amino acids. Germline V CDR1 and CDR2: SGHRS, YFSETQ. The V gene lost 0 bases and the J gene lost 2 bases, with 8 bases spanning the gap. CDR3 sequence reads: CASSLDRGNTEAFF. CDR3 nucleotides: TGCGCCAGCAGCTTGGACCGGGGAAACACTGAAGCTTTCTTT.

In its sample, this clonotype was seen a few times. The chain couples TRBV7-3 to TRBJ2-4, with 9 bases aligning to TRBD1. The CDR3 runs 16 residues. The germline V gene encodes CDR1 SGHTA and CDR2 FQGTGA. V was clipped by 0 bases and J by 6 bases; unmatched bases: 6. This chain's CDR3 is CASSLTGTGTGNIQYF. DNA of the CDR3: TGTGCCAGCAGCTTAACAGGGACAGGGACCGGAAACATTCAGTACTTC.

The table lists this clonotype with a few counts. This chain connects TRBV15 to TRBJ2-5; D perhaps matches TRBD2 (5 bases). The V gene lost 1 base and the J gene lost 3 bases, with 12 bases spanning the gap. Germline values: CDR1 LNHNV, CDR2 YYDKDF (reference sequence). The CDR3 is 15 amino acids. CDR3 residues: CATSRGTSLEETQYF. The CDR3, as DNA: TGTGCCACCAGCAGAGGAACTAGTCTCGAAGAGACCCAGTACTTC.

This clonotype was recorded at least ten times. For the CDR3, the DNA is TGTGCCAGCAGCCCCTCCGCCCGAGGAAACATTCAGTACTTC. Its translation is CASSPSARGNIQYF. The chain couples TRBV12-3 or TRBV12-4 to TRBJ2-4, with unresolved D. V was trimmed by 6 bases and J by 6 bases, leaving 15 bases between them. The length of the CDR3 is 14 residues.

The DNA of the CDR3 is TGTGCCAGCAGCTCCACAGGGAACGGGGGCCAAGAGACCCAGTACTTC. It encodes CASSSTGNGGQETQYF. The J gene is TRBJ2-5, the V gene TRBV7-8; D is tentatively TRBD1 or TRBD2 (6 bases each). The CDR3 is 16 amino acids. The V gene lost 4 bases and the J gene lost 1 base, with 16 bases spanning the gap. Germline lookup yields CDR1 SGHVS and CDR2 FQNEAQ.

This clonotype was counted ten times or more. This chain joins TRBV6-5 and TRBJ2-3; the D is unclear. Germline V gene data show CDR1 as MNHEY and CDR2 as SVGAGI. The CDR3 has 15 residues. Trimming took 8 bases from V and 2 from J, leaving 17 bases between them. CDR3 nucleotide sequence: TGTGCCAGCCGGAACAGATGGTCGGTCACAGATACGCAGTATTTT. Protein product: CASRNRWSVTDTQYF.